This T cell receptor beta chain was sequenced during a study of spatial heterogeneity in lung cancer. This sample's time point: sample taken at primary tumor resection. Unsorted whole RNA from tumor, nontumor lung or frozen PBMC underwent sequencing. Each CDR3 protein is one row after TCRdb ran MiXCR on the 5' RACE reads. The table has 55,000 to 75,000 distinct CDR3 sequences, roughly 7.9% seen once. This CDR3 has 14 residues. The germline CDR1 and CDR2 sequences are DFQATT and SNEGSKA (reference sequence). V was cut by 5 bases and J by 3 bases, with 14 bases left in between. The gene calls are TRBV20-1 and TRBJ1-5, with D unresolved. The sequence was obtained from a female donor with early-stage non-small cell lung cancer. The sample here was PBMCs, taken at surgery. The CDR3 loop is CSAAGQALNQPQHF. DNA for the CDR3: TGCAGTGCTGCGGGTCAGGCCCTCAATCAGCCCCAGCATTTT.